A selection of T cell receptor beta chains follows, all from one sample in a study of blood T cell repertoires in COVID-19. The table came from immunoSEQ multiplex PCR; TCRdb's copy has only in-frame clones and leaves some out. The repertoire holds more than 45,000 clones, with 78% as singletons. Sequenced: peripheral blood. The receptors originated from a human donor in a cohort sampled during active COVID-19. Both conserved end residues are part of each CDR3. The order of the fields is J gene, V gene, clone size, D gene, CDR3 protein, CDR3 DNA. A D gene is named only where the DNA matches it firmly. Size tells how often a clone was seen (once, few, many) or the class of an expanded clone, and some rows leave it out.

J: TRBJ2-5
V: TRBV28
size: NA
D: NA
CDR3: CASSFEALSRETQYF
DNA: TGTGCCAGCAGTTTTGAGGCCTTAAGCCGAGAGACCCAGTACTTC

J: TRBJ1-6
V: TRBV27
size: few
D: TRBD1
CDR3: CASSLGQGYLNSPLHF
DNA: TGTGCCAGCAGTTTGGGACAGGGTTATCTTAATTCACCCCTCCACTTT

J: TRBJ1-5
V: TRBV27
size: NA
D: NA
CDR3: CASSYSDSNQPQHF
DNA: TGTGCCAGCAGTTACTCCGATAGCAATCAGCCCCAGCATTTT

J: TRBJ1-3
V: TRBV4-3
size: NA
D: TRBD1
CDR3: CASSQDTGGSGNTIYF
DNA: TGCGCCAGCAGCCAGGACACAGGGGGCTCTGGAAACACCATATATTTT

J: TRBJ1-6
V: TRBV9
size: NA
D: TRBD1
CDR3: CASSVATAGGLGAPLHF
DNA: TGTGCCAGCAGCGTAGCTACGGCAGGGGGCCTTGGGGCACCCCTCCACTTT

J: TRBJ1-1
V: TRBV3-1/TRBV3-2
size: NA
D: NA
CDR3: CASSQGRRHHGEAFF
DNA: TGTGCCAGCAGCCAAGGGCGGAGGCACCACGGTGAGGCTTTCTTT

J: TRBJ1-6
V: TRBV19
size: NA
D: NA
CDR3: CASSISRAGRRRRSPLHF
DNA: TGTGCCAGTAGTATAAGCCGGGCGGGGCGGAGACGAAGATCACCCCTCCACTTT

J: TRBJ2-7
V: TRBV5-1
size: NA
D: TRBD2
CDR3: CASRNRGLASGPRSYEQYF
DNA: TGCGCCAGCAGAAACCGGGGCTTGGCTAGCGGGCCCCGCTCCTACGAGCAGTACTTC

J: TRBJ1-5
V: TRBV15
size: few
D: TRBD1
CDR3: CATSTDREGQPQHF
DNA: TGTGCCACCAGCACCGACAGGGAAGGCCAGCCCCAGCATTTT

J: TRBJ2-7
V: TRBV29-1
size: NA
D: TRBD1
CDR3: CSVLPADRGIGSNEQYF
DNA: TGCAGCGTTCTCCCCGCCGACAGGGGGATAGGATCAAACGAGCAGTACTTC

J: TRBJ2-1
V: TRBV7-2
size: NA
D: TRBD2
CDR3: CASSFSLAEEIHYNEQFF
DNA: TGTGCCAGCAGCTTCTCACTAGCGGAAGAGATCCACTACAATGAGCAGTTCTTC

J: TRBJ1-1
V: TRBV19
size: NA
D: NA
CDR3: CASILQRGRNTEAFF
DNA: TGTGCCAGTATCCTACAAAGGGGCAGGAACACTGAAGCTTTCTTT

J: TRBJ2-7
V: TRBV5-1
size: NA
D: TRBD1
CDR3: CASSSREGQGAAEQYF
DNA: TGCGCCAGCAGCTCGCGAGAGGGACAGGGAGCAGCCGAGCAGTACTTC

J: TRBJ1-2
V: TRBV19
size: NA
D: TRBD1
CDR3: CASSSTGGDFFIGYTF
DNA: TGTGCCAGTAGTTCCACAGGGGGAGACTTTTTCATTGGCTACACCTTC

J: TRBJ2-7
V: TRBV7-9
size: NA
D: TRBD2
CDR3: CASSPLAGGSYEQYF
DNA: TGTGCCAGCAGTCCCCTAGCGGGAGGATCCTACGAGCAGTACTTC

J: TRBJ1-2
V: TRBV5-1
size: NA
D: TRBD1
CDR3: CASSLGQGGYTF
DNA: TGCGCCAGCAGCTTGGGACAGGGAGGCTACACCTTC

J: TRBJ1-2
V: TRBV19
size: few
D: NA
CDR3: CASSSGWTAHGYTF
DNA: TGTGCCAGTAGTAGTGGTTGGACAGCCCATGGCTACACCTTC

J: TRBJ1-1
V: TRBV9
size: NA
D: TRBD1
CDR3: CASSETGALNTEAFF
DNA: TGTGCCAGCAGCGAAACAGGGGCCCTGAACACTGAAGCTTTCTTT

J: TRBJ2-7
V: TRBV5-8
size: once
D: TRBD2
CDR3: CASSLGLAGLPYEQYF
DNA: TGTGCCAGCAGCCTAGGACTAGCGGGGCTCCCCTACGAGCAGTACTTC

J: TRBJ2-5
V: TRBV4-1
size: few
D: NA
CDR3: CASSQGPEGETQYF
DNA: TGCGCCAGCAGCCAGGGGCCTGAAGGTGAGACCCAGTACTTC

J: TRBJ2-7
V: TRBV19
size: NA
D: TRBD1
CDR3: CASSDRGKSYEQYF
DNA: TGTGCCAGTAGCGACAGGGGGAAATCCTACGAGCAGTACTTC

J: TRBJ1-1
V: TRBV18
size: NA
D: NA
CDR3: CASSPDRRTEAFF
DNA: TGTGCCAGCTCACCGGACAGAAGGACTGAAGCTTTCTTT

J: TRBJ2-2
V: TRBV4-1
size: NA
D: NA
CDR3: CASSPPLPGVGELFF
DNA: TGCGCCAGCAGCCCCCCGTTACCGGGAGTCGGGGAGCTGTTTTTT

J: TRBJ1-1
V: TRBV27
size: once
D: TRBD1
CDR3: CASSPTGGNAEAFF
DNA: TGTGCCAGCAGTCCAACAGGGGGGAACGCTGAAGCTTTCTTT

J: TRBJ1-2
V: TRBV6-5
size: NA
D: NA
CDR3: CASSYTTSHGYTF
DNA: TGTGCCAGCAGTTACACGACAAGCCATGGCTACACCTTC

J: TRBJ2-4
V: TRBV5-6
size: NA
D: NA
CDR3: CASSSYSGRNIQYF
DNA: TGTGCCAGCAGCTCCTATTCGGGGAGAAACATTCAGTACTTC

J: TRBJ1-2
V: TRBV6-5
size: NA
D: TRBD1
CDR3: CASTSITGGAYGYTF
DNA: TGTGCCAGCACTTCAATCACAGGGGGCGCCTATGGCTACACCTTC

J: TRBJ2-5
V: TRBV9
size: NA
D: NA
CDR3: CARGGGGLLETQYF
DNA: TGTGCCCGCGGGGGCGGGGGTTTGCTGGAGACCCAGTACTTC

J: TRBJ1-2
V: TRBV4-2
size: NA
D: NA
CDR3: CASSQAVGPSEAGYTF
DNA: TGTGCCAGCAGCCAAGCCGTAGGCCCGTCCGAGGCTGGCTACACCTTC

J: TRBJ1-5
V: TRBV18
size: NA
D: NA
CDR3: CASSPPSGARGNQPQHF
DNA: TGTGCCAGCTCACCACCTTCAGGGGCGCGGGGCAATCAGCCCCAGCATTTT

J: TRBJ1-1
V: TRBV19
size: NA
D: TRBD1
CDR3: CASTGQGARSTEAFF
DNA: TGTGCCAGTACAGGACAGGGGGCGCGTAGCACTGAAGCTTTCTTT

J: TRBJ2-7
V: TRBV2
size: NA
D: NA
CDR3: CATARGAGYEQYF
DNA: TGTGCCACCGCCCGGGGGGCCGGCTACGAGCAGTACTTC

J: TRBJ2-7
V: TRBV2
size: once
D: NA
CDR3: CASSEGGITAEQYF
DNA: TGTGCCAGCAGTGAAGGCGGAATTACCGCCGAGCAGTACTTC

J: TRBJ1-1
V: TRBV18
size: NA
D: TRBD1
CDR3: CASSPDRANTEAFF
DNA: TGTGCCAGCTCACCGGACAGGGCGAACACTGAAGCTTTCTTT

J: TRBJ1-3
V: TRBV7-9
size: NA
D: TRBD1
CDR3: CASSLSGGTGNTIYF
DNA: TGTGCCAGCAGCTTATCAGGGGGCACTGGAAACACCATATATTTT

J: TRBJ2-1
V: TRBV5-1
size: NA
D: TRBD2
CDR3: CASSARGTSGSYNEQFF
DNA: TGCGCCAGCAGCGCGCGAGGGACTAGCGGCTCCTACAATGAGCAGTTCTTC

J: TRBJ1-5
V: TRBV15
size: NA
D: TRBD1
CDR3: CATSRPGTASNQPQHF
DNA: TGTGCCACCAGCAGACCTGGGACAGCTAGCAATCAGCCCCAGCATTTT

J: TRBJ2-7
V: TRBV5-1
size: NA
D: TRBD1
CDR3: CASSRTGAYEQYF
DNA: TGCGCCAGCAGCCGAACAGGGGCCTACGAGCAGTACTTC

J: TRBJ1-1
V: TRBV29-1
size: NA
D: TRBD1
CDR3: CSVEFPGTGRKAFF
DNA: TGCAGCGTTGAATTCCCCGGGACAGGCAGGAAAGCTTTCTTT

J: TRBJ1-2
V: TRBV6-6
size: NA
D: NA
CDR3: CASSPTGDGYTF
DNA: TGTGCCAGCAGTCCGACAGGAGATGGCTACACCTTC

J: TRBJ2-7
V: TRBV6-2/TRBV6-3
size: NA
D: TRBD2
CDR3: CASSYSGRLRYEQYF
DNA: TGTGCCAGCAGTTATAGCGGGAGACTCCGATACGAGCAGTACTTC

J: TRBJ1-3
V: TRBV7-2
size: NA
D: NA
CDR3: CASSLSLYSGNTIYF
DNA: TGTGCCAGCAGCTTATCGCTCTACTCTGGAAACACCATATATTTT

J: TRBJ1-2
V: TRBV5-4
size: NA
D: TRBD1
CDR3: CASSLDPGQDFFYGYTF
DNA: TGTGCCAGCAGCTTGGATCCGGGACAGGATTTTTTCTATGGCTACACCTTC

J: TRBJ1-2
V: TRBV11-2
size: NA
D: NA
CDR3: CASSSLGGYTF
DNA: TGTGCCAGCAGCTCCCTAGGCGGCTACACCTTC

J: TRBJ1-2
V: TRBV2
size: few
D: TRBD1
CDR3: CASSLDREYGYTF
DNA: TGTGCCAGCAGTCTCGACAGGGAATATGGCTACACCTTC

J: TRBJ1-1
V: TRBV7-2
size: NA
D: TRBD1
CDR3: CASRTTGTNTEAFF
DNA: TGTGCCAGCAGGACGACAGGGACGAACACTGAAGCTTTCTTT

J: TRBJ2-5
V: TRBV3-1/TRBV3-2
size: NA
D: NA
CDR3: CASSQAGLETQYF
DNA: TGTGCCAGCAGCCAAGCGGGACTAGAGACCCAGTACTTC

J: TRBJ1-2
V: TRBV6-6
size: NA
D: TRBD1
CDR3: CASSPNRGQYGYTF
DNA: TGTGCCAGCAGCCCAAACAGGGGGCAATATGGCTACACCTTC

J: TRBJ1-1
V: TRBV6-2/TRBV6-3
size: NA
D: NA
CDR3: CASSYAGGFGGEAFF
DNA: TGTGCCAGCAGTTACGCGGGCGGCTTTGGGGGGGAAGCTTTCTTT

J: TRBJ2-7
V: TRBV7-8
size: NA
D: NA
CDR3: CASSPWGGGDEQYF
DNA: TGTGCCAGCAGCCCATGGGGAGGAGGCGACGAGCAGTACTTC

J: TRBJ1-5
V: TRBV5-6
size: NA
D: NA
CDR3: CASSWRGRWQPQHF
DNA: TGTGCCAGCAGCTGGAGGGGTCGGTGGCAGCCCCAGCATTTT

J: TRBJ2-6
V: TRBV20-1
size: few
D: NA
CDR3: CSASQDSGANVLTF
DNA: TGCAGTGCTAGTCAGGATTCTGGGGCCAACGTCCTGACTTTC

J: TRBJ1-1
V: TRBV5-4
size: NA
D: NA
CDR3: CASSFFSAEAFF
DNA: TGTGCCAGCAGCTTCTTCAGCGCTGAAGCTTTCTTT

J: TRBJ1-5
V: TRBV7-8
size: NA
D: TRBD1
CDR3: CASSPGTGYQPQHF
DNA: TGTGCCAGCAGCCCTGGGACAGGCTATCAGCCCCAGCATTTT

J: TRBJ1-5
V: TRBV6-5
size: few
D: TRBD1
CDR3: CASRPDRGNQPQHF
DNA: TGTGCCAGCAGGCCCGACAGGGGCAATCAGCCCCAGCATTTT